The clone carrying this T cell receptor beta chain was seen a few times. Its antigen is undetermined. The data originate from a study of T-cell memory formation after mild COVID-19. TCRdb recomputed calls from the 5' RACE reads with MiXCR, one row per CDR3 protein. The sample lists about 90,000 distinct CDR3 sequences, about 14% occurring once. General study findings and limits: CD4/CD8 balance held among clones contracting day 15 to 85, and later expanders leaned CD4+. Specificity for SARS-CoV-2 was not confirmed among the second-wave clones peaking on day 37. Researchers report contracting CD4+ clones mostly in CM and EM, with CD8+ clones in EMRA.

V lost 3 bases, J lost 2 bases, and 13 bases lay in between. The CDR3 extends over 16 amino acids. CDR1 and CDR2 from the germline V gene are SNHLY and FYNNEI. This receptor was taken from a man younger than 30 who had mild COVID-19 (a few samples of this study predate the infection). Cell type and time point are not known. The rearrangement links TRBV2 to TRBJ2-2, with D unresolved. The sequenced sample consisted of PBMCs or a T cell subset sorted from them (not recorded which). CDR3 sequence reads: CASSDSLVYNTGELFF. In DNA, the CDR3 is TGTGCCAGCAGTGATAGTCTCGTCTATAACACCGGGGAGCTGTTTTTT.